This is a list of T cell receptor beta chains from one sample in a study of T cell responses to AZD1222 COVID-19 vaccine. Data came from immunoSEQ multiplex PCR; TCRdb stores just in-frame clones and leaves some out. The sample has about 120,000 clones, 88% seen once. Here the sequenced sample was peripheral blood, taken on day 0 of AZD1222 vaccination. These receptors were collected from an adult in good health. Both conserved end residues are part of each CDR3. A D gene is named only where the DNA matches it firmly.

D,V,J,CDR3
-,TRBV3-1/TRBV3-2,TRBJ1-2,CASSPGWDYGYTF
-,TRBV5-1,TRBJ1-2,CASSSNAGGALGGYTF
-,TRBV6-5,TRBJ2-3,CASSPPGADTQYF
TRBD2,TRBV5-1,TRBJ2-3,CASSPGRATDTQYF
-,TRBV15,TRBJ2-2,CATSRDETVNTGELFF
-,TRBV18,TRBJ1-4,CASSLGQVEKLFF
-,TRBV30,TRBJ1-4,CAWNRGTRNEKLFF
-,TRBV25-1,TRBJ2-1,CASSAGYNEQFF
-,TRBV27,TRBJ2-5,CASRHLQETQYF
-,TRBV19,TRBJ2-7,CASSIGSGFPYEQYF
-,TRBV27,TRBJ1-6,CASSLSLAGTNSPLHF
-,TRBV10-1,TRBJ2-7,CASSEAGYEQYF
TRBD1,TRBV7-9,TRBJ2-7,CASSAVKGQGYEQYF
-,TRBV5-1,TRBJ2-7,CASSLWGARSQSVLDEQYF
-,TRBV5-8,TRBJ1-6,CASRSGRPNSPLHF
-,TRBV5-8,TRBJ1-2,CASSFGRRGGYTF
-,TRBV9,TRBJ2-7,CASSQGGSRSYEQYF
-,TRBV15,TRBJ1-4,CATSRDRDPPSVSLFF
-,TRBV3-1/TRBV3-2,TRBJ1-3,CASSQDSYGNTIYF
-,TRBV24-1,TRBJ2-1,CATSDPLRDNEQFF
-,TRBV5-1,TRBJ1-2,CASSLGTRNNYGYTF
-,TRBV6-5,TRBJ1-4,CASSYEEGNEKLFF
TRBD2,TRBV11-3,TRBJ2-1,CASTSGAHGEQFF
TRBD2,TRBV5-1,TRBJ2-1,CASSLTSGDYNEQFF
-,TRBV13,TRBJ2-4,CATTKTVPNIQYF
TRBD1,TRBV11-2,TRBJ1-1,CASSFYRGNTEAFF
-,TRBV27,TRBJ1-1,CASSLKRGMNTEAFF
-,TRBV12-3/TRBV12-4,TRBJ1-5,CASRLAGNQPQHF
-,TRBV30,TRBJ1-5,CAWSVGANQPQHF
-,TRBV4-1,TRBJ1-2,CASSPRGQGKGYTF
-,TRBV5-5,TRBJ1-5,CASSFVGRNQPQHF
-,TRBV5-6,TRBJ1-4,CASSLSRQDFNEKLFF
TRBD1,TRBV11-2,TRBJ2-3,CASSLHRGLADTQYF
-,TRBV14,TRBJ2-7,CASSQILASYEQYF
-,TRBV19,TRBJ1-1,CASSIVKGSTEAFF
-,TRBV5-5,TRBJ1-2,CASSLMGAYGYTF
-,TRBV19,TRBJ1-5,CASRFGSGNQPQHF
TRBD1,TRBV7-6,TRBJ2-7,CASSSGQDGVYEQYF
TRBD1,TRBV28,TRBJ1-1,CASTPTGTGGPNTEAFF
-,TRBV11-2,TRBJ2-2,CASKGNTGELFF
-,TRBV5-4,TRBJ2-1,CASSLDQGSYNEQFF
TRBD2,TRBV27,TRBJ2-1,CASSRTSGHEQFF
-,TRBV29-1,TRBJ1-1,CSGVLRTEAFF
-,TRBV10-1,TRBJ1-1,CASSLGGSTEAFF
TRBD1,TRBV6-5,TRBJ2-1,CASSSGTGPAATVF
-,TRBV30,TRBJ1-5,CAWSSRQSNQPQHF
-,TRBV29-1,TRBJ2-2,CSVERGVAGELFF
-,TRBV3-1/TRBV3-2,TRBJ1-3,CASSLSRAQGNTIYF
-,TRBV12-3/TRBV12-4,TRBJ1-2,CASRGLYYGYTF
-,TRBV27,TRBJ1-2,CASSPSWGRVNYGYTF
-,TRBV19,TRBJ1-4,CASSLVNEKLFF
-,TRBV19,TRBJ1-5,CASSIGLAQPQHF
-,TRBV27,TRBJ1-1,CASSLSRAYTEAFF
TRBD2,TRBV5-1,TRBJ2-5,CASSSRTSGRAVETQYF
-,TRBV7-9,TRBJ2-1,CASSLPLGDEQFF
-,TRBV30,TRBJ2-3,CAWTWGDTQYF
-,TRBV5-5,TRBJ2-6,CASSPGRLAGANVLTF
-,TRBV11-3,TRBJ1-1,CASSGGENTEAFF
-,TRBV10-1,TRBJ2-6,CATGGSGANVLTF
-,TRBV3-1/TRBV3-2,TRBJ1-6,CASSQRGSNSPLHF